The subject of this entry is one T cell receptor beta chain. Its antigen is unknown. The data are from a study of identical twins. Notes on the study in general: Shared out-of-frame alpha sequences (those common to twins) showed excess low generation probability. Insertions were fewer in abundant cord blood beta clonotypes, whereas memory repertoires showed none of this pattern. Findings came from cross-sectional statistics, without long-term follow-up of donors.

TCRdb passed the 5' RACE reads through MiXCR, listing each CDR3 protein once. The data show around 530,000 distinct CDR3 sequences, around 15% seen once. This same sample was also part of a study on yellow fever vaccine responses in identical twins.

This receptor was obtained from a woman in her late teens or twenties in good health. The sequenced material came from CD4+ T cells sorted from blood.

The CDR3 DNA reads as TGCAGCGGGGGGCCTAGCGGGAGTTGGGAGCAGTTCTTC. The encoded protein is CSGGPSGSWEQFF. The chain uses TRBV20-1 and TRBJ2-1; 10 bases are a match to TRBD2. Germline lookup yields CDR1 DFQATT and CDR2 SNEGSKA (reference sequence). This CDR3 region has 13 residues.